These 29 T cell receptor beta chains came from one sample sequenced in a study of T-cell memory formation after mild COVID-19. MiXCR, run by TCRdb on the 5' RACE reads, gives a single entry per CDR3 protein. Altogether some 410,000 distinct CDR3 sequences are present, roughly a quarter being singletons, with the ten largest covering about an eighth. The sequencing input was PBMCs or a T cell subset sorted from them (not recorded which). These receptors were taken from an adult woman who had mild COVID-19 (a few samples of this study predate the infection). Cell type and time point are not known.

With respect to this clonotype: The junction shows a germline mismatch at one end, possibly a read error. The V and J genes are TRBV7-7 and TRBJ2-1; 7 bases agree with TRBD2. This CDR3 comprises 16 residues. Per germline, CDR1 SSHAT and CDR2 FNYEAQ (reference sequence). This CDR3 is CASSFSAGVSYNEQFF. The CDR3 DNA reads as TGTGCTAGCAGCTTCTCGGCGGGAGTTTCCTACAATGAGCAGTTCTTC.

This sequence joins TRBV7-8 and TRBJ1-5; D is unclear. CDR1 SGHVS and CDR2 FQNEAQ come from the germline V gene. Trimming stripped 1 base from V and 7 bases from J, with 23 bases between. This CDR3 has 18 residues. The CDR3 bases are TGTGCCAGCAGCTTAGAGGCGGTCAGAGGGTCCGCCGGACAGCCCCAGCATTTT. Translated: CASSLEAVRGSAGQPQHF. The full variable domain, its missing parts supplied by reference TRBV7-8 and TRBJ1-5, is GAGVSQSPRYKVAKRGQDVALRCDPISGHVSLFWYQQALGQGPEFLTYFQNEAQLDKSGLPSDRFFAERPEGSVSTLKIQRTQQEDSAVYLCASSLEAVRGSAGQPQHFGDGTRLSIL.

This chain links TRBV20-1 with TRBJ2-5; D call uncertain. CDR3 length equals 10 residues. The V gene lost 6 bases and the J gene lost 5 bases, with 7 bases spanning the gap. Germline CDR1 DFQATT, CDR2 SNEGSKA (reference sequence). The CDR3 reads CSAQRETQYF. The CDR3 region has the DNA TGCAGTGCCCAGAGGGAGACCCAGTACTTC.

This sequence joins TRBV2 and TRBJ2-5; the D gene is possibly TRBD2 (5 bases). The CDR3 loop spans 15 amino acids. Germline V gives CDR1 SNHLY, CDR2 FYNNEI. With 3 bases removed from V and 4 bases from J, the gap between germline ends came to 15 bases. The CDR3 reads CASSEDRGEVETQYF. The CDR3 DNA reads TGTGCCAGCAGTGAGGACCGGGGAGAGGTAGAGACCCAGTACTTC.

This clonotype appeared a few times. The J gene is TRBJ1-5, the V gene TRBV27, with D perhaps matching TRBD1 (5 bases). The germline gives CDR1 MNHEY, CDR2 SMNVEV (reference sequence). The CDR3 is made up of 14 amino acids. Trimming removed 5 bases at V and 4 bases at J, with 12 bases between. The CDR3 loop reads CASSPAGTNQPQHF. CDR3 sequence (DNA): TGTGCCAGCAGTCCCGCGGGGACTAATCAGCCCCAGCATTTT.

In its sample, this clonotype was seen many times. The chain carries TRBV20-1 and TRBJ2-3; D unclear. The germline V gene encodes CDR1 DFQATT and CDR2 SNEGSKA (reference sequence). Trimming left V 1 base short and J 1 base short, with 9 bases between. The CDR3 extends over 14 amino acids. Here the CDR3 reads CSARAQPGTDTQYF. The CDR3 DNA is TGCAGTGCTAGAGCCCAGCCGGGCACAGATACGCAGTATTTT.

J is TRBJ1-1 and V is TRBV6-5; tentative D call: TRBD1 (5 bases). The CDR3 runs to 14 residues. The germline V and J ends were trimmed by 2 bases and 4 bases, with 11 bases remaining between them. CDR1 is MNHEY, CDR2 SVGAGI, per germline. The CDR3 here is CASSYTGVVTEAFF. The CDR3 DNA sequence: TGTGCCAGCAGTTACACGGGGGTTGTCACTGAAGCTTTCTTT.

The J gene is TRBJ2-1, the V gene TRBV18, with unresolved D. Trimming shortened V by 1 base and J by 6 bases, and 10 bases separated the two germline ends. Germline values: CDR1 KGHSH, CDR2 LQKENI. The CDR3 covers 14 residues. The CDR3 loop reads CASSPLSRSNEQFF. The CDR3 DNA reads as TGTGCCAGCTCACCACTCTCGCGGAGCAATGAGCAGTTCTTC.

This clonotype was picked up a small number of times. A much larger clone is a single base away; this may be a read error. The CDR3 protein is CATSQYNEQFF. The CDR3 DNA sequence: TGTGCCACCAGTCAGTACAATGAGCAGTTCTTC. The V gene is TRBV24-1, the J gene TRBJ2-1; D unresolved. Per the germline V gene, CDR1 is KGHDR and CDR2 is SFDVKD. The ends were cut back, 6 bases at V and 4 bases at J, with 3 bases in the middle. The CDR3 spans 11 residues.

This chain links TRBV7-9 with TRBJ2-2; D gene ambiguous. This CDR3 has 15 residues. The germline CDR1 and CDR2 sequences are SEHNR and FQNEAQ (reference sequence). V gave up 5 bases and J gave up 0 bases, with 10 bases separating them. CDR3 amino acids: CASSPSASNTGELFF. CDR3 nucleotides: TGTGCCAGCAGCCCCAGTGCGTCGAACACCGGGGAGCTGTTTTTT.

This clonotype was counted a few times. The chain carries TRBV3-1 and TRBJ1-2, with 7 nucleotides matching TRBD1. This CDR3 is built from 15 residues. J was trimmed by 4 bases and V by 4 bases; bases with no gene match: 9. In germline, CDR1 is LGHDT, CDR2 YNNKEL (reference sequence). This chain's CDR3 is CASSPGQDLFYGYTF. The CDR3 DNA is TGTGCCAGCAGCCCCGGACAGGACTTATTCTATGGCTACACCTTC.

CDR3 in amino acids: CASSSSDRGRTDTQYF. CDR3 nucleotides: TGTGCCAGCAGCTCGTCCGACAGGGGAAGAACAGATACGCAGTATTTT. The chain combines TRBV13 with TRBJ2-3; the match to TRBD1 covers 8 bases. The CDR3 totals 16 residues. The germline V gene has CDR1 PRHDT and CDR2 FYEKMQ (reference sequence). V lost 4 bases, J lost 3 bases, and 9 bases stayed unmatched.

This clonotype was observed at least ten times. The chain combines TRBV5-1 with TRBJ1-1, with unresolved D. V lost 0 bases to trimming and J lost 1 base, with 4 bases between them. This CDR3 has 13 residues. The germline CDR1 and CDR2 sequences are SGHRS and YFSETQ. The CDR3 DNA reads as TGCGCCAGCAGCTTGGAACAGAACACTGAAGCTTTCTTT. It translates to CASSLEQNTEAFF. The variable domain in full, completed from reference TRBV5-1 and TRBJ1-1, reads KAGVTQTPRYLIKTRGQQVTLSCSPISGHRSVSWYQQTPGQGLQFLFEYFSETQRNKGNFPGRFSGRQFSNSRSEMNVSTLELGDSALYLCASSLEQNTEAFFGQGTRLTVV.

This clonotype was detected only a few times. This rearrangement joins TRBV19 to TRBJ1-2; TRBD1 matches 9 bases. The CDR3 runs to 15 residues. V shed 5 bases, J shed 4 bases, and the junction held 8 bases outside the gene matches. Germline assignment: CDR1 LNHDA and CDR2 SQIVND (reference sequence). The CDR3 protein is CASSPGDRVGYGYTF. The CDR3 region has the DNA TGTGCCAGTAGTCCTGGGGACAGGGTCGGCTATGGCTACACCTTC. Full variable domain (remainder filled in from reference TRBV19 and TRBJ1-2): DGGITQSPKYLFRKEGQNVTLSCEQNLNHDAMYWYRQDPGQGLRLIYYSQIVNDFQKGDIAEGYSVSREKKESFPLTVTSAQKNPTAFYLCASSPGDRVGYGYTFGSGTRLTVV.

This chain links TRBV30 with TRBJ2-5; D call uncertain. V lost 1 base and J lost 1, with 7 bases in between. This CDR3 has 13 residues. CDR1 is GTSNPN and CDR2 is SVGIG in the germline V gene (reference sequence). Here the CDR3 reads CAWSAGVQETQYF. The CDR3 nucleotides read TGTGCCTGGAGTGCTGGGGTCCAAGAGACCCAGTACTTC. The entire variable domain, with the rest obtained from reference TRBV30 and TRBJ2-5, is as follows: SQTIHQWPATLVQPVGSPLSLECTVEGTSNPNLYWYRQAAGRGLQLLFYSVGIGQISSEVPQNLSASRPQDRQFILSSKKLLLSDSGFYLCAWSAGVQETQYFGPGTRLLVL.

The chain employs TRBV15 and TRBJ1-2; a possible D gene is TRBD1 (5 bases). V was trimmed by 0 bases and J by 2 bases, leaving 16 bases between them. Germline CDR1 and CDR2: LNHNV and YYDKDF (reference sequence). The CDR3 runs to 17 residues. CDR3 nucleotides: TGTGCCACCAGCAGAGATTATCGGGGCGCTCAGAACTATGGCTACACCTTC. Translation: CATSRDYRGAQNYGYTF.

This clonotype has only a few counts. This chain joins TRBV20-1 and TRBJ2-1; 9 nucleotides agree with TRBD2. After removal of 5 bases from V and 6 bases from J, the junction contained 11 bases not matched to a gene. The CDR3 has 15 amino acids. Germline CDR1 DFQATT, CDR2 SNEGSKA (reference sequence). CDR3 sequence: CSAPIAGAMANEQFF. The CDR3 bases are TGCAGTGCTCCGATAGCGGGAGCGATGGCCAATGAGCAGTTCTTC.

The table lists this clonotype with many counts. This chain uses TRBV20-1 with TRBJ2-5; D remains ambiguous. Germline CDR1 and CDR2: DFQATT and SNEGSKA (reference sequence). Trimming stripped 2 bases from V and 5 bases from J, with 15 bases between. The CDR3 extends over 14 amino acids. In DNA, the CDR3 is TGCAGTGCTAGACGAGGAATCATCGGGGAGACCCAGTACTTC. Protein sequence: CSARRGIIGETQYF.

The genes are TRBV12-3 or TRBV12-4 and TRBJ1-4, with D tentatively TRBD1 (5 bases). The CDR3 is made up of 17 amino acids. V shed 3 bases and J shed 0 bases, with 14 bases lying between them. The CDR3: CASSFLIWGATNEKLFF. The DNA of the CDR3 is TGTGCCAGCAGTTTTTTAATATGGGGGGCAACTAATGAAAAACTGTTTTTT.

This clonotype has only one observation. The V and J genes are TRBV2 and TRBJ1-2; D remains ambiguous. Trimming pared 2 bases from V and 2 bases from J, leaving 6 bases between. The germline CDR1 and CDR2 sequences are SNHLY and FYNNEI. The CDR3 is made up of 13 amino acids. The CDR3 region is CASSERRNYGYTF. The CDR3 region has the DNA TGTGCCAGCAGTGAACGGCGGAACTATGGCTACACCTTC.

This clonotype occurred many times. The CDR3 DNA reads as TGTGCCACCAGCGGGATTTCGAGCTCCTACGAGCAGTACTTC. Its protein product is CATSGISSSYEQYF. V usage is TRBV15 and J usage is TRBJ2-7; D ambiguous. This CDR3 has 14 residues. Germline CDR1 reads LNHNV; CDR2 reads YYDKDF (reference sequence). Trimming took off 5 bases at V and 0 bases at J, with 11 bases between the two ends. Filled out from reference TRBV15 and TRBJ2-7, the complete variable domain reads DAMVIQNPRYQVTQFGKPVTLSCSQTLNHNVMYWYQQKSSQAPKLLFHYYDKDFNNEADTPDNFQSRRPNTSFCFLDIRSPGLGDTAMYLCATSGISSSYEQYFGPGTRLTVT.

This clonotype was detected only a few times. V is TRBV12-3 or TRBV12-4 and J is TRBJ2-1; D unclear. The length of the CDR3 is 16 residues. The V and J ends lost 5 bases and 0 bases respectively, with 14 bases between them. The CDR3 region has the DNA TGTGCCAGCAGTCCCCGAGCTCCGAGCTCCTACAATGAGCAGTTCTTC. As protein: CASSPRAPSSYNEQFF.

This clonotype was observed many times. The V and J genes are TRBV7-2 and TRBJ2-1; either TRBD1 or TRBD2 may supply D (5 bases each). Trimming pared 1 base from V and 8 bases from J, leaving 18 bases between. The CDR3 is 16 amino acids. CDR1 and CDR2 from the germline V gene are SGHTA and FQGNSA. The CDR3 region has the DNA TGTGCCAGCAGCTTAGGGGCCGGGACCGGGATCCATGAGCAGTTCTTC. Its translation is CASSLGAGTGIHEQFF.

Here the CDR3 DNA reads TGTGCCAGCAGCTTGGGATTGAAACAGGGTGAAAAACTGTTTTTT. Its translation: CASSLGLKQGEKLFF. V usage is TRBV5-6 and J usage is TRBJ1-4; tentative D call: TRBD1 (6 bases). V was clipped by 0 bases and J by 7 bases, with 13 bases between them. This CDR3 has 15 amino acids. Germline V lookup: CDR1 SGHDT, CDR2 YYEEEE.

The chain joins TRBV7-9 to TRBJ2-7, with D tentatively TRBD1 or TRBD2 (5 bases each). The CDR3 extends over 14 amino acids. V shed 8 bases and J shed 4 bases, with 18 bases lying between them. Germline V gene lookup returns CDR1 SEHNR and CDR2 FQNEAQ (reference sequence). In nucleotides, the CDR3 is TGTGCCAGCCTACAACAGCCGGGGCCTTACGAGCAGTACTTC. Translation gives CASLQQPGPYEQYF.

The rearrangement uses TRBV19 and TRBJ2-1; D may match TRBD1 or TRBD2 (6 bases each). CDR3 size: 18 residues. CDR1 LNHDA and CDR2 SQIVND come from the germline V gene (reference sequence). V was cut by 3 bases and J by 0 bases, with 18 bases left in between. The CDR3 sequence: CASSMGTGAIVSYNEQFF. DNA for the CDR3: TGTGCCAGTAGTATGGGTACGGGGGCCATTGTCTCCTACAATGAGCAGTTCTTC.

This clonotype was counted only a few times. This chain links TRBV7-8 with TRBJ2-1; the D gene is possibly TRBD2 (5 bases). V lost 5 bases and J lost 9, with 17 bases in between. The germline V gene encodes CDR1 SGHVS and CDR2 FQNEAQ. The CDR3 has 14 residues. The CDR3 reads CASSQAGFRAEQFF. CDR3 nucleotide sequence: TGTGCCAGCAGCCAGGCGGGCTTCCGGGCTGAGCAGTTCTTC.

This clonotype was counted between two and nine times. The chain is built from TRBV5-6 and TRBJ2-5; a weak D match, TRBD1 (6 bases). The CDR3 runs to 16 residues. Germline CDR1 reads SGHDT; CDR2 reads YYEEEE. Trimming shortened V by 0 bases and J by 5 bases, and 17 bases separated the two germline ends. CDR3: CASSLGAGVFRETQYF. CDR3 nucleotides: TGTGCCAGCAGCTTGGGGGCAGGGGTCTTCAGGGAGACCCAGTACTTC.

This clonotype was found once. CDR3 coding DNA: TGTGCCAAAGACGCTCTAGGGGATTACTACGAGCAGTACTTC. This gives the protein CAKDALGDYYEQYF. The chain recombines TRBV12-3 or TRBV12-4 with TRBJ2-7; D may be TRBD1 (5 bases). This CDR3 is 14 amino acids long. Deletions cut 10 bases from V and 3 bases from J, with 19 bases between.